A single sample gave rise to the 3 T cell receptor beta chains below, sequenced in a study of blood T cell repertoires in COVID-19. Sequencing used immunoSEQ multiplex PCR; TCRdb keeps in-frame clones, though not all of them. The sample has roughly 16,000 clones; more than 75% are singletons. The sample was peripheral blood. Receptors originate from a human donor in a cohort sampled during active COVID-19.

This chain connects TRBV9 to TRBJ2-2; possibly TRBD1 for D (5 bases). The V gene's germline CDR1 is SGDLS and CDR2 YYNGEE. The CDR3 totals 16 residues. V lost 0 bases, J lost 7 bases, and 16 bases lay in between. CDR3 in amino acids: CASSVAGRAWGGELFF. The CDR3 DNA sequence: TGTGCCAGCAGCGTAGCCGGCAGGGCTTGGGGCGGGGAGCTGTTTTTT.

The CDR3 region has the DNA TGTGCCAGCAGCAACCCCGGGACAGGGGCTGTGAAGCAGTACTTC. Its protein is CASSNPGTGAVKQYF. The rearrangement joins TRBV5-4 to TRBJ2-7, with 10 bases that match TRBD1. Germline CDR1 is SGHNT and CDR2 is YYREEE (reference sequence). Trimming cost V 4 bases and J 8 bases; bases outside gene matches: 12. CDR3 length equals 15 residues. Full variable domain (missing parts from reference TRBV5-4 and TRBJ2-7): ETGVTQSPTHLIKTRGQQVTLRCSSQSGHNTVSWYQQALGQGPQFIFQYYREEENGRGNFPPRFSGLQFPNYSSELNVNALELDDSALYLCASSNPGTGAVKQYFGPGTRLTVT.

The chain links TRBV28 to TRBJ2-5; 9 bases align to TRBD1. The junction had 10 bases not matched to a gene; V was cut back by 6 bases and J by 5 bases. This CDR3 has 15 residues. Germline V gene data show CDR1 as MDHEN and CDR2 as SYDVKM. CDR3 in DNA: TGTGCCAGCAGGGGAAGGGGACAGGGAACCGAGACCCAGTACTTC. Amino acid sequence: CASRGRGQGTETQYF.